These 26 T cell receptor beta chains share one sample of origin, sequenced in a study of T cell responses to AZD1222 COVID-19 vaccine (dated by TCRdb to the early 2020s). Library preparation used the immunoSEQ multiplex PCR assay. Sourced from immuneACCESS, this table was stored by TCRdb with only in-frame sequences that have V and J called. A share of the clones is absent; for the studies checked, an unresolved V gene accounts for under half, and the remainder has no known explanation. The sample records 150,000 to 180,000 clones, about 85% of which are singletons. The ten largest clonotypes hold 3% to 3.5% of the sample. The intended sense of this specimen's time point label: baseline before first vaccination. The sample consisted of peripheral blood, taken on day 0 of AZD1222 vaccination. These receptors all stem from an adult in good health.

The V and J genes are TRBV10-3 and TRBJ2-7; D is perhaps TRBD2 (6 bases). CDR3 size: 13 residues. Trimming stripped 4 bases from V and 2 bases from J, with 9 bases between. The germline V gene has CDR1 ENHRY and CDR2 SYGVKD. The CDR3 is CAISVGGTYEQYF. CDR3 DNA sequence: TGTGCCATCAGTGTCGGGGGAACCTACGAGCAGTACTTC.

Here the CDR3 reads CASSYDRGLGEAFF. CDR3 sequence (DNA): TGTGCCAGCAGTTATGACAGGGGGTTAGGGGAAGCTTTCTTT. J is TRBJ1-1 and V is TRBV27; 9 positions match TRBD1. V trimming: 4 bases; J trimming: 8 bases; junction bases outside the gene matches: 8. CDR3 length: 14 residues. Germline V lookup: CDR1 MNHEY, CDR2 SMNVEV (reference sequence).

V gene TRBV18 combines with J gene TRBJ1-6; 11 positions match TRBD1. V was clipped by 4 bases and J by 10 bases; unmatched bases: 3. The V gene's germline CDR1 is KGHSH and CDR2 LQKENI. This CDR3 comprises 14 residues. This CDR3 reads CASSQDRGQSPLHF. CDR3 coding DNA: TGTGCCAGCTCACAGGACAGGGGGCAGTCACCCCTCCACTTT.

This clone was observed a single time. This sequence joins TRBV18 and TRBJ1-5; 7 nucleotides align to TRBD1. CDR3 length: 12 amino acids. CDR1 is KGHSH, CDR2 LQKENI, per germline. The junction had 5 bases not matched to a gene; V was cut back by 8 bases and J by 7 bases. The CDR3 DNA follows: TGTGCCAGCCGACAGGGTGGGCAGCCCCAGCATTTT. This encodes CASRQGGQPQHF.

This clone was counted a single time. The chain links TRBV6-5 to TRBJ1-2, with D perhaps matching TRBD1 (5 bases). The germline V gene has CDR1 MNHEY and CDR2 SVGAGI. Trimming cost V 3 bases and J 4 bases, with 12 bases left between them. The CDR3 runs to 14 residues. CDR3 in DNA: TGTGCCAGCAGTTATTATCGGGGCACCTATGGCTACACCTTC. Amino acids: CASSYYRGTYGYTF.

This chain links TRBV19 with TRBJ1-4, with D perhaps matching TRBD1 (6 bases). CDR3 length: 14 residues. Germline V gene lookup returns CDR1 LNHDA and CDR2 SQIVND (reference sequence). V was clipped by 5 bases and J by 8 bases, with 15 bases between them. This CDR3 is CASSAGTPEEKLFF. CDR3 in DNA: TGTGCCAGTAGTGCCGGGACACCGGAGGAAAAACTGTTTTTT.

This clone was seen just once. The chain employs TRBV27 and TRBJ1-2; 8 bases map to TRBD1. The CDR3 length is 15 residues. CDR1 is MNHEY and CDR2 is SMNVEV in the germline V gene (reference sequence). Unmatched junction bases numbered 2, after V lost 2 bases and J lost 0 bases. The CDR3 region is CASSLAGGANYGYTF. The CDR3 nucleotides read TGTGCCAGCAGTTTAGCAGGGGGCGCTAACTATGGCTACACCTTC.

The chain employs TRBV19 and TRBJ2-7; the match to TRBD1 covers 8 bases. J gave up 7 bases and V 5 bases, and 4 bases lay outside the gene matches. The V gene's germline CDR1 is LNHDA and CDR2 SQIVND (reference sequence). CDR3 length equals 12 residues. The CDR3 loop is CASSSGGREQYF. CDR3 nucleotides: TGTGCCAGTAGTTCAGGGGGCAGGGAGCAGTACTTC.

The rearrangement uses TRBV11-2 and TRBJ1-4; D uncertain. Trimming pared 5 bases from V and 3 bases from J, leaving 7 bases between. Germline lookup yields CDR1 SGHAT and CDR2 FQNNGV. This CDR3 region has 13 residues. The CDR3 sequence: CASSRVPNEKLFF. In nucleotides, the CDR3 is TGTGCCAGCAGCCGGGTCCCTAATGAAAAACTGTTTTTT.

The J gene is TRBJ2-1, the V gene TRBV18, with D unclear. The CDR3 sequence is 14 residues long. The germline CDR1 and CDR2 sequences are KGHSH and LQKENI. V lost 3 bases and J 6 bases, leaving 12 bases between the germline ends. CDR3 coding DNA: TGTGCCAGCTCACCGGGAAGGGAAGTCAATGAGCAGTTCTTC. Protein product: CASSPGREVNEQFF.

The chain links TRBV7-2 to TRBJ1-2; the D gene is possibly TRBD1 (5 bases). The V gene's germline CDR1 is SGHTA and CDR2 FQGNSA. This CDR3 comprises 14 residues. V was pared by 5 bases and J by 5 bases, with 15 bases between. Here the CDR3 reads CASSPGTIEYGYTF. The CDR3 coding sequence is TGTGCCAGCAGCCCGGGGACGATCGAGTATGGCTACACCTTC.

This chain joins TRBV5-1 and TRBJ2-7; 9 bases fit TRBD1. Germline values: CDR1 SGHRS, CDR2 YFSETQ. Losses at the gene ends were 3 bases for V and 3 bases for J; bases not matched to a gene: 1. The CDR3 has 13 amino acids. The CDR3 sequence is CASSWDRDYEQYF. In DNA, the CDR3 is TGCGCCAGCAGCTGGGACAGGGACTACGAGCAGTACTTC.

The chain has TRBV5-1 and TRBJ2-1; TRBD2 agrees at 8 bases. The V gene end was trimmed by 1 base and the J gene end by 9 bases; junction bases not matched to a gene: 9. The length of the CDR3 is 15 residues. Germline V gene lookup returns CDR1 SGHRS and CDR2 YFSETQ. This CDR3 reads CASSLLAGGRGEQFF. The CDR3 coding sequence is TGCGCCAGCAGCTTGCTCGCGGGGGGCCGGGGTGAGCAGTTCTTC.

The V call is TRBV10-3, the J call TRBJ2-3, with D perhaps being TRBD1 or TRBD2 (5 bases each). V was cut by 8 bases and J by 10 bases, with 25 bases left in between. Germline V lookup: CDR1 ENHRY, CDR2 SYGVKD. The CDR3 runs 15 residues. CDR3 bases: TGTGCCATCTCCGAGGGAACTAGTGGGGCGGAGGCGCAGTATTTT. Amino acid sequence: CAISEGTSGAEAQYF.

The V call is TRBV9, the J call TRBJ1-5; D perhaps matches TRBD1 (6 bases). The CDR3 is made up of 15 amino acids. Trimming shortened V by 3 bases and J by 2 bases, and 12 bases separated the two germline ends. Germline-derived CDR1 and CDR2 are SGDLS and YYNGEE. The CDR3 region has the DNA TGTGCCAGCAGCGAACAGGGTTTCGGCAATCAGCCCCAGCATTTT. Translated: CASSEQGFGNQPQHF.

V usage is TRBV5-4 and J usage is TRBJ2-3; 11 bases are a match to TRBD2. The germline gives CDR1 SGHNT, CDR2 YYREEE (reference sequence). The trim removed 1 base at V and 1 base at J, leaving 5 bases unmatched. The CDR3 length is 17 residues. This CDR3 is CASSLRSGGVGTDTQYF. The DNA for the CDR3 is TGTGCCAGCAGCTTGCGTAGCGGGGGGGTGGGCACAGATACGCAGTATTTT.

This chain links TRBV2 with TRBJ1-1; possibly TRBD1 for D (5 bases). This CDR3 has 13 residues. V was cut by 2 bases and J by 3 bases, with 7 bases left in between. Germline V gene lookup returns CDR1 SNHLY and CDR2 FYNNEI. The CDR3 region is CASSESGDTEAFF. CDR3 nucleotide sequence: TGTGCCAGCAGTGAATCGGGGGACACTGAAGCTTTCTTT. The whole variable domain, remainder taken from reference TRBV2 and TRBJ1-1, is EPEVTQTPSHQVTQMGQEVILRCVPISNHLYFYWYRQILGQKVEFLVSFYNNEISEKSEIFDDQFSVERPDGSNFTLKIRSTKLEDSAMYFCASSESGDTEAFFGQGTRLTVV.

CDR3 residues: CASSPTPYEQYF. The CDR3, as DNA: TGTGCCAGCTCACCAACCCCCTACGAGCAGTACTTC. The chain combines TRBV18 with TRBJ2-7, with no clear D. Germline CDR1 and CDR2: KGHSH and LQKENI. This CDR3 contains 12 residues. Trimming pared 2 bases from V and 2 bases from J, leaving 4 bases between. The entire variable domain, with the rest obtained from reference TRBV18 and TRBJ2-7, is as follows: NAGVMQNPRHLVRRRGQEARLRCSPMKGHSHVYWYRQLPEEGLKFMVYLQKENIIDESGMPKERFSAEFPKEGPSILRIQQVVRGDSAAYFCASSPTPYEQYFGPGTRLTVT.

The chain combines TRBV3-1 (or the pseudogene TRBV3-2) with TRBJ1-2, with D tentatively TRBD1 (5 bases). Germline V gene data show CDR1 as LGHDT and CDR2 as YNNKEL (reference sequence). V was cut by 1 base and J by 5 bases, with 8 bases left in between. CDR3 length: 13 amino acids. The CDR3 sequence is CASSQGTPYGYTF. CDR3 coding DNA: TGTGCCAGCAGCCAAGGGACACCGTATGGCTACACCTTC.

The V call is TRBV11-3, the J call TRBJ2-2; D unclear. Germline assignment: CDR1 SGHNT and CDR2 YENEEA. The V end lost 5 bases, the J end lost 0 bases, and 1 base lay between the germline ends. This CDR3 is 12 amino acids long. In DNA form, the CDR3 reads TGTGCCAGCAGCCCGAACACCGGGGAGCTGTTTTTT. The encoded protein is CASSPNTGELFF.

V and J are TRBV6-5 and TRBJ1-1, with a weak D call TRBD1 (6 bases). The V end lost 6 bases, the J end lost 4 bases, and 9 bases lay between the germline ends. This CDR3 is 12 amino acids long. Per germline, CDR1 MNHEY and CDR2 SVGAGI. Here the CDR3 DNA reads TGTGCCAGCAGGGGGGGGGCCACTGAAGCTTTCTTT. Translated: CASRGGATEAFF.

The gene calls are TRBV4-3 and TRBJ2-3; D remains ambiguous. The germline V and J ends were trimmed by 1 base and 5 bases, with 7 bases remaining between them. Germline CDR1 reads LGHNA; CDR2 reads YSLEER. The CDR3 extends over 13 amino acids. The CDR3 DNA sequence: TGCGCCAGCAGCCAAGCCGGACGAGATACGCAGTATTTT. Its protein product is CASSQAGRDTQYF.

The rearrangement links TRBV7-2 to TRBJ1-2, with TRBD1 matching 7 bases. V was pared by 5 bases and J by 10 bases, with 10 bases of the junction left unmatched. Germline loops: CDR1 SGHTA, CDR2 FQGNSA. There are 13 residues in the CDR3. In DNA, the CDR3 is TGTGCCAGCAGCCCAAGACAGGGATTGGTCTACACCTTC. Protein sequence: CASSPRQGLVYTF.

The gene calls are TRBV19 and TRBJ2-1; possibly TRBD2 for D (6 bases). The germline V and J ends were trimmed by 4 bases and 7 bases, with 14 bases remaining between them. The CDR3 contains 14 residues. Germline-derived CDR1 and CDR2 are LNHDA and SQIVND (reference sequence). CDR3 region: CASSTGDPLNEQFF. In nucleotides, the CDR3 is TGTGCCAGTAGTACGGGGGACCCTTTGAATGAGCAGTTCTTC.

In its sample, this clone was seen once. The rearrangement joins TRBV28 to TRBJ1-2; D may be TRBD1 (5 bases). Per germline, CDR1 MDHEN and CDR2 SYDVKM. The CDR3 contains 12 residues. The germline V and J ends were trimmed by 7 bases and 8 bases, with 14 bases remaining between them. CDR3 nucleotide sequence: TGTGCCAGCACTTTCGCGGGGACGGGCTACACCTTC. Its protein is CASTFAGTGYTF.

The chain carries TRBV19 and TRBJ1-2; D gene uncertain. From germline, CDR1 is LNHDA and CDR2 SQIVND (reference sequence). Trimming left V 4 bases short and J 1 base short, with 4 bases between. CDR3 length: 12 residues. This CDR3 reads CASSSFNYGYTF. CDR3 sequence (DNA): TGTGCCAGTAGTAGTTTTAACTATGGCTACACCTTC.